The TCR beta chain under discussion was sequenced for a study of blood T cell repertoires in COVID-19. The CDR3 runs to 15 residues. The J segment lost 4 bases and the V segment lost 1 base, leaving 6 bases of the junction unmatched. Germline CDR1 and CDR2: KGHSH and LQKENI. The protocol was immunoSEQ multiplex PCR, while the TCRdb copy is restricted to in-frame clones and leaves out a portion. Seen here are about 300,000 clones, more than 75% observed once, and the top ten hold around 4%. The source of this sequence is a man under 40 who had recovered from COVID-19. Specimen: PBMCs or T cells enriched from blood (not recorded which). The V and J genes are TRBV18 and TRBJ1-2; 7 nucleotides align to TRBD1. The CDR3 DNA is TGTGCCAGCTCACCACAGGGGGCTCTCACCTATGGCTACACCTTC. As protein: CASSPQGALTYGYTF.